Below are 32 T cell receptor beta chains sequenced from a single sample in a study of breast tumors, draining lymph nodes, adjacent tissues (dated by TCRdb to 2016 to 2018). The library relied on multiplex PCR. Data came from an Illumina HiSeq 2000. TCRdb handled the public reads itself, with Q25 trimming in fastp and clone calling in MiXCR, and kept productive beta chains. Each entry merges the rows of one CDR3 protein and shows their most common DNA and genes. The sample records 290,000 or so distinct CDR3 sequences, over 25% of which are singletons. The top ten constitute about 1% of the sample. The axillary draining lymph nodes of breast cancer patients were the source of the lymph node samples. The sample comprised axillary lymph node tissue. All receptors derive from a female donor with breast cancer. Some clones in this sample may be carry-over from other donors' samples.

Regarding this clonotype: With a much larger clone just one base away, this may be a read error. This rearrangement joins TRBV20-1 to TRBJ2-7, with 7 bases that match TRBD2. Per germline, CDR1 DFQATT and CDR2 SNEGSKA (reference sequence). Trimming cost V 3 bases and J 0 bases; bases outside gene matches: 11. This CDR3 is 16 amino acids long. The CDR3 DNA follows: TGCAGTGCTAGGGCCGGGACTATCGGGTCCTCCTACGAGCAGTACTTC. It codes for CSARAGTIGSSYEQYF.

This clonotype occurred many times. The chain combines TRBV6-5 with TRBJ2-3; D may be TRBD1 (6 bases). The CDR3 has 15 amino acids. Germline V gives CDR1 MNHEY, CDR2 SVGAGI. The V gene lost 6 bases and the J gene lost 2 bases, with 15 bases spanning the gap. The CDR3 nucleotides are TGTGCCAGCAGCAGGGGCCGGGACCCCACAGATACGCAGTATTTT. Its protein is CASSRGRDPTDTQYF.

The CDR3 protein is CASSLPPGVNSEQFF. CDR3 sequence (DNA): TGTGCCAGCAGTCTACCCCCAGGGGTAAACAGCGAGCAGTTCTTC. The V gene is TRBV6-1, the J gene TRBJ2-1; tentatively, D is TRBD1 (6 bases). Per the germline V gene, CDR1 is MNHNS and CDR2 is SASEGT. CDR3 length: 15 amino acids. V dropped 5 bases and J dropped 10 bases, with 21 bases sitting between them.

This clonotype was observed at least ten times. The V and J genes are TRBV19 and TRBJ2-1; D may match TRBD1 or TRBD2 (6 bases each). This CDR3 contains 16 residues. Trimming took 5 bases from V and 5 from J, leaving 19 bases between them. Germline CDR1 is LNHDA and CDR2 is SQIVND (reference sequence). CDR3 sequence (DNA): TGTGCCAGTAGTTGGGGGGACAAGCGGGTTGACAATGAGCAGTTCTTC. Translating gives CASSWGDKRVDNEQFF.

This chain connects TRBV9 to TRBJ2-7, with TRBD2 matching over 11 bases. CDR1 is SGDLS, CDR2 YYNGEE, per germline. J gave up 0 bases and V 3 bases, and 2 bases lay outside the gene matches. This CDR3 region has 15 residues. The CDR3 here is CASSGGTSGSYEQYF. Written as DNA, the CDR3 is TGTGCCAGCAGCGGGGGGACTAGCGGCTCCTACGAGCAGTACTTC. Variable domain in full (rest from reference TRBV9 and TRBJ2-7): DSGVTQTPKHLITATGQRVTLRCSPRSGDLSVYWYQQSLDQGLQFLIQYYNGEERAKGNILERFSAQQFPDLHSELNLSSLELGDSALYFCASSGGTSGSYEQYFGPGTRLTVT.

This clonotype was found a few times. The chain couples TRBV24-1 to TRBJ1-1; D may be TRBD1 (5 bases). There are 12 residues in the CDR3. The ends were cut back, 8 bases at V and 2 bases at J, with 8 bases in the middle. Looked up from germline, CDR1 is KGHDR and CDR2 is SFDVKD. The chain's CDR3 is CATKGPNTEAFF. The CDR3 DNA is TGTGCCACCAAGGGACCTAACACTGAAGCTTTCTTT.

This clonotype was seen ten or more times. The chain employs TRBV7-2 and TRBJ2-3, with 9 bases lining up with TRBD2. CDR1 SGHTA and CDR2 FQGNSA come from the germline V gene. Losses at the gene ends were 6 bases for V and 0 bases for J; bases not matched to a gene: 7. The CDR3 totals 16 residues. The CDR3 bases are TGTGCCAGCAGTTTTAGCGGGAGTGGAAGCACAGATACGCAGTATTTT. Translation: CASSFSGSGSTDTQYF.

This clonotype came up many times. The CDR3 DNA is TGTGCCAGCAGTGATTTGGGGGATCAGCCCCAGCATTTT. Its protein product is CASSDLGDQPQHF. J is TRBJ1-5 and V is TRBV25-1, with D possibly being TRBD1 (5 bases). CDR3 size: 13 residues. Trimming stripped 3 bases from V and 5 bases from J, with 8 bases between. Germline V CDR1 and CDR2: MGHDK, SYGVNS.

This clonotype has a handful of counts. The rearrangement links TRBV28 to TRBJ1-2, with D perhaps matching TRBD1 (5 bases). This CDR3 is 15 amino acids long. CDR1 is MDHEN and CDR2 is SYDVKM in the germline V gene. The ends were cut back, 4 bases at V and 6 bases at J, with 18 bases in the middle. The CDR3 here is CASSSMGGTHDGYTF. The CDR3 nucleotides are TGTGCCAGCAGTTCTATGGGGGGGACTCACGATGGCTACACCTTC.

This clonotype has a count of ten or more. V gene TRBV5-4 combines with J gene TRBJ2-1; D ambiguous. This CDR3 comprises 14 residues. Trimming cost V 6 bases and J 6 bases, with 16 bases left between them. Germline V gene sequence: CDR1 SGHNT, CDR2 YYREEE (reference sequence). CDR3 bases: TGTGCCAGCACCCCGACACGGCAACCCAATGAGCAGTTCTTC. Amino acids: CASTPTRQPNEQFF.

This clonotype was detected ten times or more. V gene TRBV19 combines with J gene TRBJ2-3; D may match TRBD1 or TRBD2 (5 bases each). Germline V CDR1 and CDR2: LNHDA, SQIVND (reference sequence). This CDR3 has 14 amino acids. Trimming removed 5 bases from V and 0 bases from J, with 9 bases in between. This chain's CDR3 is CASSVGVSTDTQYF. CDR3 DNA: TGTGCCAGTAGTGTGGGGGTTAGCACAGATACGCAGTATTTT.

This clonotype appeared many times. This chain joins TRBV20-1 and TRBJ2-5; D not certain. The length of the CDR3 is 12 residues. The ends were cut back, 6 bases at V and 5 bases at J, with 13 bases in the middle. CDR1 DFQATT and CDR2 SNEGSKA come from the germline V gene (reference sequence). The CDR3 coding sequence is TGCAGTGCAGAGAGTAATAGGGAGACCCAGTACTTC. Amino acid sequence: CSAESNRETQYF.

Note on this clonotype: This clone may be a read error of a much larger clone one base away. The CDR3 ends on some other residue instead of the conserved phenylalanine or tryptophan, so this is likely a read error. The chain couples TRBV4-2 to TRBJ2-7; tentative D call: TRBD2 (6 bases). V lost 6 bases and J 1 base, leaving 10 bases between the germline ends. Germline CDR1 is LGHNA and CDR2 is YNFKEQ. The CDR3 length is 13 residues. CDR3 nucleotide sequence: TGTGCCAGCAGAGGGACTCTGTCCTACGAGCAGTACCTC. This translates into CASRGTLSYEQYL.

This clonotype was observed many times. The V call is TRBV9, the J call TRBJ2-7, with D perhaps TRBD2 (6 bases). With 0 bases removed from V and 3 bases from J, the gap between germline ends came to 10 bases. The CDR3 covers 14 residues. Per germline, CDR1 SGDLS and CDR2 YYNGEE. The CDR3 loop reads CASSVGTEGYEQYF. CDR3 DNA sequence: TGTGCCAGCAGCGTAGGTACGGAGGGCTACGAGCAGTACTTC. The variable domain in full, with the rest retrieved from reference TRBV9 and TRBJ2-7, is DSGVTQTPKHLITATGQRVTLRCSPRSGDLSVYWYQQSLDQGLQFLIQYYNGEERAKGNILERFSAQQFPDLHSELNLSSLELGDSALYFCASSVGTEGYEQYFGPGTRLTVT.

This clonotype has ten or more counts. This rearrangement joins TRBV5-1 to TRBJ2-3; TRBD2 matches at 13 bases. There are 16 residues in the CDR3. V dropped 4 bases and J dropped 9; count of bases not matched to a gene: 11. CDR1 is SGHRS, CDR2 YFSETQ, per germline. The CDR3 DNA reads as TGCGCCAGCAGCCAAGGCGGACTAGCGGGAGTGGAAACGCAGTATTTT. This sequence encodes CASSQGGLAGVETQYF. The whole variable domain, remainder taken from reference TRBV5-1 and TRBJ2-3, is KAGVTQTPRYLIKTRGQQVTLSCSPISGHRSVSWYQQTPGQGLQFLFEYFSETQRNKGNFPGRFSGRQFSNSRSEMNVSTLELGDSALYLCASSQGGLAGVETQYFGPGTRLTVL.

This clonotype was counted ten times or more. The rearrangement links TRBV20-1 to TRBJ2-2; 9 bases line up with TRBD2. Trimming cost V 0 bases and J 2 bases; bases outside gene matches: 4. Looked up from germline, CDR1 is DFQATT and CDR2 is SNEGSKA (reference sequence). This CDR3 has 16 residues. The CDR3 DNA follows: TGCAGTGCTAGAGATCTCGGGACTAGCAACACCGGGGAGCTGTTTTTT. This codes for CSARDLGTSNTGELFF.

This rearrangement joins TRBV27 to TRBJ2-2; D might be TRBD2 (5 bases). There are 13 residues in the CDR3. Germline CDR1 MNHEY, CDR2 SMNVEV (reference sequence). The germline V and J ends were trimmed by 7 bases and 6 bases, with 12 bases remaining between them. The CDR3 loop is CASTLGGSGELFF. The CDR3 region has the DNA TGTGCCAGCACTCTTGGAGGCTCCGGGGAGCTGTTTTTT.

This clonotype was observed a handful of times. The chain recombines TRBV6-2 or TRBV6-3 with TRBJ2-7; 8 bases line up with TRBD1. The germline V gene encodes CDR1 MNHEY and CDR2 SVGEGT. This CDR3 is 14 amino acids long. Losses at the gene ends were 8 bases for V and 3 bases for J; bases not matched to a gene: 9. The CDR3 bases are TGTGCCAGCGGAAGGACAGGGTTCAACTACGAGCAGTACTTC. This gives the protein CASGRTGFNYEQYF.

This clonotype was recorded at least ten times. The genes are TRBV20-1 and TRBJ2-1; 8 bases fit TRBD2. V shed 3 bases and J 6 bases; nucleotides not matched to a gene: 7. The CDR3 runs to 14 residues. In germline, CDR1 is DFQATT, CDR2 SNEGSKA (reference sequence). CDR3 DNA sequence: TGCAGTGCTAGGACTGGACTAGCTATCAATGAGCAGTTCTTC. Protein sequence: CSARTGLAINEQFF.

This clonotype was recorded at least ten times. The genes are TRBV12-3 or TRBV12-4 and TRBJ2-7; TRBD2 aligns across 8 bases. This CDR3 is 16 amino acids long. The ends lost 9 bases at V and 7 bases at J; junction bases unmatched: 20. This CDR3 is CASQRLGAGGIEEQYF. CDR3 in DNA: TGTGCCAGTCAGAGGTTGGGGGCGGGGGGTATAGAAGAGCAGTACTTC.

This clonotype was picked up many times. The chain has TRBV7-9 and TRBJ1-2; TRBD1 agrees at 7 bases. CDR1 and CDR2 from the germline V gene are SEHNR and FQNEAQ (reference sequence). Unmatched junction bases numbered 11, after V lost 5 bases and J lost 8 bases. The CDR3 totals 14 residues. CDR3: CASSPNQGGGGYTF. The CDR3 DNA reads TGTGCCAGCAGCCCAAACCAGGGAGGGGGCGGCTACACCTTC.

This chain joins TRBV15 and TRBJ1-1; D is uncertain. The CDR3 consists of 15 residues. The germline CDR1 and CDR2 sequences are LNHNV and YYDKDF (reference sequence). V lost 1 base, J lost 5 bases, and 14 bases lay in between. This CDR3 is CATSRGGVVGTEAFF. CDR3 nucleotide sequence: TGTGCCACCAGCAGAGGGGGTGTGGTCGGAACTGAAGCTTTCTTT.

The rearrangement uses TRBV15 and TRBJ1-2; TRBD1 matches 7 bases. This CDR3 comprises 15 residues. The V and J ends lost 10 bases and 4 bases, in that order; junction bases with no gene match: 15. CDR1 LNHNV and CDR2 YYDKDF come from the germline V gene (reference sequence). The CDR3 region has the DNA TGTGCCAGCTCACCCTCGACAGGGAACCTCTATGGCTACACCTTC. Its protein product is CASSPSTGNLYGYTF. The whole variable domain, filled in from reference TRBV15 and TRBJ1-2, reads DAMVIQNPRYQVTQFGKPVTLSCSQTLNHNVMYWYQQKSSQAPKLLFHYYDKDFNNEADTPDNFQSRRPNTSFCFLDIRSPGLGDTAMYLCASSPSTGNLYGYTFGSGTRLTVV.

This clonotype was detected ten times or more. The V call is TRBV20-1, the J call TRBJ2-5; D not resolved. V was trimmed by 1 base and J by 4 bases, leaving 16 bases between them. The V gene's germline CDR1 is DFQATT and CDR2 SNEGSKA (reference sequence). The CDR3 has 15 amino acids. The CDR3 reads CSARASLARRETQYF. The CDR3 DNA reads TGCAGTGCTAGAGCTTCACTGGCCCGGCGAGAGACCCAGTACTTC.

Notes on this clonotype: Being one base from a much bigger clone, this may be a read error. The CDR3 carries no conserved terminal phenylalanine or tryptophan, so it likely arises from a read error. V is TRBV5-4 and J is TRBJ2-5; 10 nucleotides align to TRBD1. Germline lookup yields CDR1 SGHNT and CDR2 YYREEE (reference sequence). The ends lost 5 bases at V and 2 bases at J; junction bases unmatched: 9. The CDR3 length is 16 residues. The CDR3 nucleotides are TGTGCCAGCAGGACAGGGGGCGAACCGCCTCAAGAGACCCAGTACCTC. Protein: CASRTGGEPPQETQYL.

V is TRBV20-1 and J is TRBJ2-2, with D perhaps matching TRBD2 (5 bases). Per germline, CDR1 DFQATT and CDR2 SNEGSKA (reference sequence). The CDR3 has 14 residues. V gave up 3 bases and J gave up 2 bases, with 10 bases separating them. CDR3 residues: CSASHGINTGELFF. CDR3 DNA: TGCAGTGCTAGCCACGGGATTAACACCGGGGAGCTGTTTTTT.

Many counts were recorded for this clonotype. This chain joins TRBV12-3 or TRBV12-4 and TRBJ1-2; tentative D call: TRBD1 (6 bases). The CDR3 extends over 14 amino acids. V was pared by 6 bases and J by 8 bases, with 19 bases between. Written as DNA, the CDR3 is TGTGCCAGCAGGCCCGGAACAGGGCTGGGCGGCTACACCTTC. The encoded protein is CASRPGTGLGGYTF.

This clonotype was detected many times. The V and J genes are TRBV2 and TRBJ2-1, with 8 positions matching TRBD2. V lost 7 bases and J lost 3; bases outside the gene matches: 11. The CDR3 has 16 residues. The germline V gene encodes CDR1 SNHLY and CDR2 FYNNEI. The CDR3 DNA is TGTGCCAGCATCGCGGGAGGCAGGCGTTTCTACAATGAGCAGTTCTTC. Its protein product is CASIAGGRRFYNEQFF.

This clonotype has only a few counts. The gene calls are TRBV6-2 or TRBV6-3 and TRBJ1-2, with D tentatively TRBD1 (6 bases). Deletions cut 2 bases from V and 0 bases from J, with 19 bases between. Germline lookup yields CDR1 MNHEY and CDR2 SVGEGT. The CDR3 is 18 amino acids. CDR3: CASSYAAGANRPNYGYTF. The CDR3 bases are TGTGCCAGCAGTTACGCGGCAGGGGCGAACAGACCTAACTATGGCTACACCTTC.

The chain recombines TRBV28 with TRBJ2-1, with a weak D call TRBD2 (5 bases). Per germline, CDR1 MDHEN and CDR2 SYDVKM. The V end was cut by 3 bases, the J end by 12 bases, with 9 bases between. This CDR3 has 11 amino acids. The CDR3 DNA sequence: TGTGCCAGCAGTTTCGAGGGATTGCAGTTCTTC. Translated: CASSFEGLQFF.

This clonotype was recorded at least ten times. The rearrangement joins TRBV7-9 to TRBJ2-7, with D uncertain. V lost 4 bases and J 1 base, leaving 14 bases between the germline ends. The CDR3 runs to 15 residues. CDR1 SEHNR and CDR2 FQNEAQ come from the germline V gene (reference sequence). CDR3 DNA sequence: TGTGCCAGCAGCTCAGATAGGGCAGGTTCCTACGAGCAGTACTTC. It is translated as CASSSDRAGSYEQYF.

In its sample, this clonotype was seen many times. The chain combines TRBV12-3 or TRBV12-4 with TRBJ1-4; D possibly corresponds to TRBD1 (5 bases). This CDR3 comprises 18 residues. Trimming pared 3 bases from V and 7 bases from J, leaving 24 bases between. DNA of the CDR3: TGTGCCAGCAGTTTTTGGGGACCTGGCCCAGACGGGATTGAAAAACTGTTTTTT. Translating it yields CASSFWGPGPDGIEKLFF.